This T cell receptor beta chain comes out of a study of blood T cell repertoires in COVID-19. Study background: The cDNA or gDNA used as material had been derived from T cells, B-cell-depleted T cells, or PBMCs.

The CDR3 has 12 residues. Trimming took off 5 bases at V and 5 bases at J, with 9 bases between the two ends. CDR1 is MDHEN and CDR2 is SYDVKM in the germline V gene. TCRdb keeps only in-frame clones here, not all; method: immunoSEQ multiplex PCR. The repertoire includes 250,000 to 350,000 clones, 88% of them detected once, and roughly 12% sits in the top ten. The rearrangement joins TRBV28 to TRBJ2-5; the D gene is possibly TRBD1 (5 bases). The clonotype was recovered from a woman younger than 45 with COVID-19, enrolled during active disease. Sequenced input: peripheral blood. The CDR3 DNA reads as TGTGCCAGCAGTAGGGGATGGGAGACCCAGTACTTC. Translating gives CASSRGWETQYF.